This T cell receptor beta chain comes out of a study of identical twins. CDR1 SGHRS and CDR2 YFSETQ come from the germline V gene. CDR3 length equals 14 residues. V lost 5 bases to trimming and J lost 1 base; unmatched junction nucleotides: 5. Whole-study findings and limits: With monozygotic twins, out-of-frame TCR alpha sharing exceeded what models estimated. Conclusions were drawn cross-sectionally by statistical analysis, without following the same donors. Those out-of-frame alpha sequences shared by twins showed an excess of low generation probability.

TCRdb re-derived calls from the 5' RACE reads in MiXCR, one entry per CDR3 protein. The repertoire holds about 890,000 distinct CDR3 sequences, more than 9% seen once, with around 1.6% in the top ten. This clonotype was recorded many times. Its cognate antigen is unknown. The sample was also linked to a second study, of yellow fever vaccine responses in identical twins.

This clonotype was sampled from a woman aged 18-29 years in good health. The chain links TRBV5-1 to TRBJ2-5; 7 bases line up with TRBD1. Sequenced sample: PBMCs. The CDR3, as DNA: TGCGCCAGCAGGCGGACAGGCTTCCAAGAGACCCAGTACTTC. Protein product: CASRRTGFQETQYF.